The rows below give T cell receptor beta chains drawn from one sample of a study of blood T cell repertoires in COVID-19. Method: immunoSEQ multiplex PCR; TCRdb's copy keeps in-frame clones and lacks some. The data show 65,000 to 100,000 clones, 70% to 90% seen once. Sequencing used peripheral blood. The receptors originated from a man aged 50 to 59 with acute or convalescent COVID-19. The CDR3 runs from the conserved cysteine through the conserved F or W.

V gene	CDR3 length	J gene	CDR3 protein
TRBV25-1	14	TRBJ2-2	CASSKGGNTGELFF
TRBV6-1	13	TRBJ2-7	CASSDVSIYEQYF
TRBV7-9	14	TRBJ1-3	CASSLAGGGNTIYF
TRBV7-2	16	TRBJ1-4	CASSLEEQGYNEKLFF
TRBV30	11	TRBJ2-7	CAWSVGAEQYF
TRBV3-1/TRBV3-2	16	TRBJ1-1	CASSRVTGEVNTEAFF
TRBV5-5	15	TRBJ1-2	CASSLPGTGGSGYTF
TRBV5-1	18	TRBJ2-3	CASSLGLAAGGPSDTQYF
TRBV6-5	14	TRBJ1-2	CASSPTGINYGYTF
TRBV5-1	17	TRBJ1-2	CASSLPSTGETNYGYTF
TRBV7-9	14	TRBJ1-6	CASSPERLNSPLHF
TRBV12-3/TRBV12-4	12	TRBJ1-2	CAGVRDKYGYTF
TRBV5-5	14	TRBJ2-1	CASSRGQAVYEQFF
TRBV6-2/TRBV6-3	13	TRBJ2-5	CASSRAGQETQYF
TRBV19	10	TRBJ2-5	CATQQETQYF
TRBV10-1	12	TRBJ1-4	CASSRGGEKLFF
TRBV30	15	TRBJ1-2	CACPRRQVADYGYTF
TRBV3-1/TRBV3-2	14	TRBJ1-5	CASSQRGGNQPQHF
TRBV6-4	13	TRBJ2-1	CASSVGQNNEQFF
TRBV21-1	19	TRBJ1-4	CASSKEGAGRWATNEKLFF
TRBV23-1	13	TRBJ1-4	CASSPGLGEKLFF
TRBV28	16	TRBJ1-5	CASSSPGKESNQPQHF
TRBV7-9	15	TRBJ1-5	CASATTGNTNQPQHF
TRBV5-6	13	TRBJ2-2	CASSWDITGELFF
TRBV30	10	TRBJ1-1	CAGGGTEAFF
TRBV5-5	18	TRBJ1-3	CASSLAAGQGVAGNTIYF
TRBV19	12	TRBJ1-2	CASMFAVGGYTF
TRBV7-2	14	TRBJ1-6	CASSLGRYNSPLHF
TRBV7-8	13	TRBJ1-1	CASSLSHGGTTFF
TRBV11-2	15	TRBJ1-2	CASSLVAGFPYGYTF
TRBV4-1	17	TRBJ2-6	CASSQGDRFSGANVLTF
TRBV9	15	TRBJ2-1	CASSADSRSYNEQFF
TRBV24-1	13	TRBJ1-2	CATSVKQENGYTF
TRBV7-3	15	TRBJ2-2	CASSTSQGGTGELFF
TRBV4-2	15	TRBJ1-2	CASSQEGLPNYGYTF